This T cell receptor (beta chain) is drawn from a study of CD8+ T cells in alopecia areata. Extracted RNA was reverse transcribed, and the resulting cDNA served as sequencing template. Assay: immunoSEQ multiplex PCR; the TCRdb copy retains only in-frame clones and omits some. The sample lists over 250,000 clones, 60% occurring once. This CDR3 region has 15 residues. Germline V CDR1 and CDR2: MNHNY, SVGAGI (reference sequence). V was shortened by 6 bases and J by 0 bases, with 11 bases between the two germline ends. The treatment was: oral pan-JAK inhibitor, 5-10 mg twice daily. The sequence came from a human donor with alopecia areata. The sequenced sample was CD4+ T cells sorted from blood, obtained around week 53, from a patient treated with tofacitinib. The rearrangement uses TRBV6-6 and TRBJ2-2; D gene unclear. For the CDR3, the DNA is TGTGCCAGCAGGAAAACGGATTCGAACACCGGGGAGCTGTTTTTT. Its translation: CASRKTDSNTGELFF.